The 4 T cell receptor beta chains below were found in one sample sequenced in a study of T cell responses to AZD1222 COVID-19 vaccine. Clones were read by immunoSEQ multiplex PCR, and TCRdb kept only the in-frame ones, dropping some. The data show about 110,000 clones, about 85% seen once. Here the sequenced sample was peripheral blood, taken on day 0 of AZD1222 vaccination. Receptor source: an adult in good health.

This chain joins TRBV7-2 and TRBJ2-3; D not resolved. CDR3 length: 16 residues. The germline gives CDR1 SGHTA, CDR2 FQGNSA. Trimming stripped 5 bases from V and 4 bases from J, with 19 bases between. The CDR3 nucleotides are TGTGCCAGCAGCCGCCTCATTTCCGGCGGCTCAGATACGCAGTATTTT. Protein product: CASSRLISGGSDTQYF.

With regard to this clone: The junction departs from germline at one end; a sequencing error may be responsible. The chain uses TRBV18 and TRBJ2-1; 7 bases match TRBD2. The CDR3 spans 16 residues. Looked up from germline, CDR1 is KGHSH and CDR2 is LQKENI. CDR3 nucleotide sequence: TGTGCCAGCTCACCCCCCGGGACTACTACCTACAATGAGCGGTTCTTC. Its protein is CASSPPGTTTYNERFF.

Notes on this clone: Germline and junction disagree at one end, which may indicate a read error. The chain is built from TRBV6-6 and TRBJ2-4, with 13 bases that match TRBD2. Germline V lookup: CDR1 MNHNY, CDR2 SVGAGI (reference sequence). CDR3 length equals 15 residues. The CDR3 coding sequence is TGTGCCAGCAGTGAGCGGGGACTAGCGGGGCACCATCCGAACTTC. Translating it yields CASSERGLAGHHPNF.

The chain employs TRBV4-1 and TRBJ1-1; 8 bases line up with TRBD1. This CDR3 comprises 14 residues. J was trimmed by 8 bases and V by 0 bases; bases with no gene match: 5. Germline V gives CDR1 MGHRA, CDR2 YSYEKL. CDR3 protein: CASSQEYRTGEAFF. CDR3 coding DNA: TGCGCCAGCAGCCAAGAATATCGGACAGGGGAAGCTTTCTTT.